The 26 T cell receptor beta chains in this list originate from one sample, sequenced in a study of blood T cell repertoires in COVID-19 (dated by TCRdb to the early 2020s). The library was made by the immunoSEQ multiplex PCR assay. TCRdb provides this immuneACCESS table in a form limited to in-frame rearrangements. Some clones are lacking; in checked studies, under half of them reflect an unresolved V gene, and why the rest are absent is not known. The sample table shows about 380,000 clones, and approximately 77% are seen once. More than 0.85% of the sample comes from the top ten. Sequencing was performed on peripheral blood. The receptors here all came from a human donor with acute or convalescent COVID-19. The donor label of this sample is uncertain.

The J gene is TRBJ2-1, the V gene TRBV5-1; 8 bases are a match to TRBD2. Per the germline V gene, CDR1 is SGHRS and CDR2 is YFSETQ. There are 15 residues in the CDR3. V was pared by 3 bases and J by 2 bases, with 4 bases of the junction left unmatched. The CDR3 DNA reads TGCGCCAGCAGCTCGGGGGGGCGGACCTACAATGAGCAGTTCTTC. The encoded protein is CASSSGGRTYNEQFF.

Comments on this clone: One junction end does not reproduce the germline sequence, and a read error may be involved. The chain joins TRBV28 to TRBJ1-5; D gene unclear. The CDR3 totals 11 residues. Germline V CDR1 and CDR2: MDHEN, SYDVKM. The chain's CDR3 is CAACSNQPQHF. The CDR3 DNA reads as TGCGCGGCGTGTAGCAATCAGCCCCAGCATTTT. Based on the CDR3 plus reference TRBV28 and TRBJ1-5, the full variable domain is DVKVTQSSRYLVKRTGEKVFLECVQDMDHENMFWYRQDPGLGLRLIYFSYDVKMKEKGDIPEGYSVSREKKERFSLILESASTNQTSMYLCAACSNQPQHFGDGTRLSIL.

The gene calls are TRBV15 and TRBJ1-2, with TRBD1 as a possible D gene (5 bases). This CDR3 region has 15 residues. Germline V gene sequence: CDR1 LNHNV, CDR2 YYDKDF (reference sequence). The V gene lost 0 bases and the J gene lost 4 bases, with 12 bases spanning the gap. CDR3 residues: CATSRDSRQSYGYTF. The CDR3 nucleotides are TGTGCCACCAGCAGAGATTCCCGACAGTCCTATGGCTACACCTTC. The variable domain in full, completed from reference TRBV15 and TRBJ1-2, reads DAMVIQNPRYQVTQFGKPVTLSCSQTLNHNVMYWYQQKSSQAPKLLFHYYDKDFNNEADTPDNFQSRRPNTSFCFLDIRSPGLGDTAMYLCATSRDSRQSYGYTFGSGTRLTVV.

The J gene is TRBJ2-6, the V gene TRBV5-1; the D gene is possibly TRBD1 (6 bases). The CDR3 has 16 amino acids. The V gene lost 3 bases and the J gene lost 2 bases, with 12 bases spanning the gap. Germline CDR1 reads SGHRS; CDR2 reads YFSETQ. The DNA of the CDR3 is TGCGCCAGCAGCTCGCAGGGGATCCCTGGGGCCAACGTCCTGACTTTC. This encodes CASSSQGIPGANVLTF.

This sequence joins TRBV7-9 and TRBJ1-2; weak D call: TRBD1 (5 bases). Germline V CDR1 and CDR2: SEHNR, FQNEAQ (reference sequence). This CDR3 is 15 amino acids long. V was pared by 5 bases and J by 4 bases, with 17 bases between. The CDR3 spells CASSPPGRAPYGYTF. In nucleotides, the CDR3 is TGTGCCAGCAGCCCCCCGGGCAGGGCCCCCTATGGCTACACCTTC.

The rearrangement uses TRBV7-8 and TRBJ1-1, with D perhaps matching TRBD1 (5 bases). Germline values: CDR1 SGHVS, CDR2 FQNEAQ. V lost 4 bases to trimming and J lost 0 bases, with 12 bases between them. The CDR3 consists of 15 residues. The CDR3 DNA follows: TGTGCCAGCAGCTCAATGGGGACTCTGAACACTGAAGCTTTCTTT. Translation: CASSSMGTLNTEAFF.

This clone was counted a single time. The chain links TRBV30 to TRBJ1-6; 7 nucleotides match TRBD1. This CDR3 spans 15 amino acids. Per the germline V gene, CDR1 is GTSNPN and CDR2 is SVGIG (reference sequence). Trimming at V came to 4 bases and at J to 5 bases, leaving 8 bases not matched to a gene. CDR3 sequence: CAWTATTGHNSPLHF. The DNA of the CDR3 is TGTGCCTGGACTGCGACGACAGGGCATAATTCACCCCTCCACTTT.

This clone was seen more than once but under ten times. V usage is TRBV2 and J usage is TRBJ1-1, with 9 bases fitting TRBD1. The CDR3 is 14 amino acids. Looked up from germline, CDR1 is SNHLY and CDR2 is FYNNEI. With 10 bases clipped from V and 2 bases from J, the junction kept 8 bases outside the gene matches. The CDR3 sequence: CAIGTGFSNTEAFF. The CDR3 DNA follows: TGTGCCATCGGGACAGGGTTTAGCAACACTGAAGCTTTCTTT.

V gene TRBV2 combines with J gene TRBJ1-1; TRBD1 might be the D (5 bases). This CDR3 has 15 residues. V was clipped by 2 bases and J by 2 bases, with 12 bases between them. Germline CDR1 reads SNHLY; CDR2 reads FYNNEI. This chain's CDR3 is CASSELGDANTEAFF. Written as DNA, the CDR3 is TGTGCCAGCAGTGAACTAGGGGATGCCAACACTGAAGCTTTCTTT.

The chain uses TRBV30 and TRBJ1-5; D might be TRBD1 (5 bases). Germline V CDR1 and CDR2: GTSNPN, SVGIG (reference sequence). The CDR3 runs 14 residues. The V end was cut by 1 base, the J end by 6 bases, with 13 bases between. The CDR3 region is CAWSAKGIPQPQHF. The CDR3 DNA sequence: TGTGCCTGGAGTGCGAAGGGGATTCCTCAGCCCCAGCATTTT. The full variable domain, rest sourced from reference TRBV30 and TRBJ1-5, is SQTIHQWPATLVQPVGSPLSLECTVEGTSNPNLYWYRQAAGRGLQLLFYSVGIGQISSEVPQNLSASRPQDRQFILSSKKLLLSDSGFYLCAWSAKGIPQPQHFGDGTRLSIL.

The chain links TRBV6-6 to TRBJ2-2; 8 bases are shared with TRBD2. V dropped 6 bases and J dropped 6; count of bases not matched to a gene: 3. Germline CDR1 reads MNHNY; CDR2 reads SVGAGI (reference sequence). The CDR3 totals 13 residues. The CDR3 loop reads CASSGGLAGELFF. In nucleotides, the CDR3 is TGTGCCAGCAGCGGGGGACTAGCCGGGGAGCTGTTTTTT.

This clone appeared once. This rearrangement joins TRBV5-1 to TRBJ1-1, with 8 bases fitting TRBD1. The ends lost 0 bases at V and 4 bases at J; junction bases unmatched: 8. Germline V gene data show CDR1 as SGHRS and CDR2 as YFSETQ. CDR3 size: 16 residues. CDR3: CASSLVAGGMGTEAFF. The CDR3 coding sequence is TGCGCCAGCAGCTTGGTGGCAGGGGGCATGGGCACTGAAGCTTTCTTT.

The chain joins TRBV13 to TRBJ1-6; 8 bases line up with TRBD1. The CDR3 extends over 17 amino acids. Per germline, CDR1 PRHDT and CDR2 FYEKMQ (reference sequence). V lost 8 bases, J lost 6 bases, and 15 bases stayed unmatched. CDR3 in DNA: TGTGCCAGCTCCTTACGACCGACAGGGGTAGGTAATTCACCCCTCCACTTT. Protein sequence: CASSLRPTGVGNSPLHF.

The table lists this clone with a few counts. This chain connects TRBV11-2 to TRBJ1-4; TRBD1 might be the D (6 bases). This CDR3 spans 18 amino acids. Germline V gene sequence: CDR1 SGHAT, CDR2 FQNNGV. Trimming pared 5 bases from V and 0 bases from J, leaving 19 bases between. The CDR3 DNA reads TGTGCCAGCAGCGTACTAGGGGGTTTTTATGCAACTAATGAAAAACTGTTTTTT. Translating gives CASSVLGGFYATNEKLFF.

V gene TRBV5-1 combines with J gene TRBJ1-3; D ambiguous. Trimming cost V 4 bases and J 11 bases, with 13 bases left between them. CDR1 is SGHRS and CDR2 is YFSETQ in the germline V gene. The CDR3 runs to 12 residues. CDR3 sequence (DNA): TGCGCCAGCAGCCCCCGGCCAGGTGCCATATATTTT. It is translated as CASSPRPGAIYF.

The chain carries TRBV5-1 and TRBJ2-2; D not certain. CDR1 and CDR2 (germline): SGHRS, YFSETQ. V lost 1 base and J 6 bases, leaving 7 bases between the germline ends. The length of the CDR3 is 13 residues. The CDR3 DNA reads TGCGCCAGCAGCTTGAGCGCCGCCGGGGAGCTGTTTTTT. Its protein is CASSLSAAGELFF.

The chain has TRBV18 and TRBJ2-2; TRBD2 matches at 7 bases. Trimming at V came to 1 base and at J to 6 bases, leaving 8 bases not matched to a gene. Germline lookup yields CDR1 KGHSH and CDR2 LQKENI. The CDR3 totals 16 residues. CDR3 DNA sequence: TGTGCCAGCTCACCACTGGGACTAAGGTCTCCCGGGGAGCTGTTTTTT. Its protein product is CASSPLGLRSPGELFF.

The V and J genes are TRBV6-1 and TRBJ1-2; TRBD1 matches at 10 bases. In germline, CDR1 is MNHNS, CDR2 SASEGT. The CDR3 length is 18 residues. V dropped 3 bases and J dropped 6; count of bases not matched to a gene: 16. The DNA of the CDR3 is TGTGCCAGCAGTGAGCAACTCCGGGACAGGGGTCTAGAGGATGGCTACACCTTC. It encodes CASSEQLRDRGLEDGYTF.

The chain uses TRBV19 and TRBJ1-5; weak D call: TRBD1 (6 bases). The CDR3 has 15 amino acids. V lost 5 bases and J lost 0, with 11 bases in between. Looked up from germline, CDR1 is LNHDA and CDR2 is SQIVND (reference sequence). For the CDR3, the DNA is TGTGCCAGTAGTCAGGACAGATATAGCAATCAGCCCCAGCATTTT. Translation: CASSQDRYSNQPQHF.

V and J are TRBV2 and TRBJ2-2, with 13 bases aligning to TRBD2. Trimming took 8 bases from V and 4 from J; bases not matched to a gene: 10. The CDR3 loop spans 17 amino acids. Germline assignment: CDR1 SNHLY and CDR2 FYNNEI. CDR3 in amino acids: CASGAGLAGVVTGELFF. Here the CDR3 DNA reads TGTGCCAGCGGGGCCGGACTAGCGGGGGTAGTCACCGGGGAGCTGTTTTTT.

This chain joins TRBV7-9 and TRBJ2-1, with TRBD1 as a possible D gene (6 bases). Between the trimmed V and J ends, which lost 1 base and 1 base, there was a span of 14 bases. This CDR3 spans 17 amino acids. The germline V gene encodes CDR1 SEHNR and CDR2 FQNEAQ (reference sequence). The CDR3 is CASSLGLLGASYNEQFF. The CDR3 coding sequence is TGTGCCAGCAGCTTAGGACTTTTGGGGGCTTCCTACAATGAGCAGTTCTTC.

The rearrangement uses TRBV5-1 and TRBJ1-2; TRBD1 is a possible D gene (5 bases). The CDR3 contains 15 residues. Germline V gene data show CDR1 as SGHRS and CDR2 as YFSETQ. Trimming stripped 4 bases from V and 0 bases from J, with 13 bases between. CDR3 amino acids: CASSAQGFTNYGYTF. The CDR3 DNA reads as TGCGCCAGCAGCGCCCAGGGTTTCACTAACTATGGCTACACCTTC.

V and J are TRBV28 and TRBJ1-3; D unclear. Deletions cut 6 bases from V and 9 bases from J, with 24 bases between. The CDR3 consists of 16 residues. Germline CDR1 reads MDHEN; CDR2 reads SYDVKM. CDR3 in amino acids: CASRPSGQIVRSTIYF. The CDR3 DNA is TGTGCCAGCAGGCCCAGTGGTCAGATCGTTAGGAGCACCATATATTTT.

The rearrangement links TRBV6-5 to TRBJ2-3; TRBD2 matches 12 bases. V lost 7 bases, J lost 6 bases, and 8 bases stayed unmatched. The CDR3 contains 15 residues. CDR1 and CDR2 from the germline V gene are MNHEY and SVGAGI. The CDR3 DNA sequence: TGTGCCAGCACCAAAGGGCTAGCGGGGGGGGATACGCAGTATTTT. This translates into CASTKGLAGGDTQYF.

This clone was detected only a few times. This chain links TRBV7-9 with TRBJ2-1, with TRBD1 matching 7 bases. V lost 0 bases to trimming and J lost 3 bases; unmatched junction nucleotides: 5. There are 16 residues in the CDR3. The V gene's germline CDR1 is SEHNR and CDR2 FQNEAQ (reference sequence). The CDR3 here is CASSLALTGYYNEQFF. Here the CDR3 DNA reads TGTGCCAGCAGCTTAGCCTTGACAGGGTACTACAATGAGCAGTTCTTC.

The chain combines TRBV6-1 with TRBJ2-4; weak D call: TRBD2 (6 bases). Germline-derived CDR1 and CDR2 are MNHNS and SASEGT. The CDR3 length is 16 residues. V was trimmed by 2 bases and J by 6 bases, leaving 17 bases between them. CDR3 in amino acids: CASSEPGARVGNIQYF. Here the CDR3 DNA reads TGTGCCAGCAGTGAACCGGGAGCTCGGGTTGGAAACATTCAGTACTTC.